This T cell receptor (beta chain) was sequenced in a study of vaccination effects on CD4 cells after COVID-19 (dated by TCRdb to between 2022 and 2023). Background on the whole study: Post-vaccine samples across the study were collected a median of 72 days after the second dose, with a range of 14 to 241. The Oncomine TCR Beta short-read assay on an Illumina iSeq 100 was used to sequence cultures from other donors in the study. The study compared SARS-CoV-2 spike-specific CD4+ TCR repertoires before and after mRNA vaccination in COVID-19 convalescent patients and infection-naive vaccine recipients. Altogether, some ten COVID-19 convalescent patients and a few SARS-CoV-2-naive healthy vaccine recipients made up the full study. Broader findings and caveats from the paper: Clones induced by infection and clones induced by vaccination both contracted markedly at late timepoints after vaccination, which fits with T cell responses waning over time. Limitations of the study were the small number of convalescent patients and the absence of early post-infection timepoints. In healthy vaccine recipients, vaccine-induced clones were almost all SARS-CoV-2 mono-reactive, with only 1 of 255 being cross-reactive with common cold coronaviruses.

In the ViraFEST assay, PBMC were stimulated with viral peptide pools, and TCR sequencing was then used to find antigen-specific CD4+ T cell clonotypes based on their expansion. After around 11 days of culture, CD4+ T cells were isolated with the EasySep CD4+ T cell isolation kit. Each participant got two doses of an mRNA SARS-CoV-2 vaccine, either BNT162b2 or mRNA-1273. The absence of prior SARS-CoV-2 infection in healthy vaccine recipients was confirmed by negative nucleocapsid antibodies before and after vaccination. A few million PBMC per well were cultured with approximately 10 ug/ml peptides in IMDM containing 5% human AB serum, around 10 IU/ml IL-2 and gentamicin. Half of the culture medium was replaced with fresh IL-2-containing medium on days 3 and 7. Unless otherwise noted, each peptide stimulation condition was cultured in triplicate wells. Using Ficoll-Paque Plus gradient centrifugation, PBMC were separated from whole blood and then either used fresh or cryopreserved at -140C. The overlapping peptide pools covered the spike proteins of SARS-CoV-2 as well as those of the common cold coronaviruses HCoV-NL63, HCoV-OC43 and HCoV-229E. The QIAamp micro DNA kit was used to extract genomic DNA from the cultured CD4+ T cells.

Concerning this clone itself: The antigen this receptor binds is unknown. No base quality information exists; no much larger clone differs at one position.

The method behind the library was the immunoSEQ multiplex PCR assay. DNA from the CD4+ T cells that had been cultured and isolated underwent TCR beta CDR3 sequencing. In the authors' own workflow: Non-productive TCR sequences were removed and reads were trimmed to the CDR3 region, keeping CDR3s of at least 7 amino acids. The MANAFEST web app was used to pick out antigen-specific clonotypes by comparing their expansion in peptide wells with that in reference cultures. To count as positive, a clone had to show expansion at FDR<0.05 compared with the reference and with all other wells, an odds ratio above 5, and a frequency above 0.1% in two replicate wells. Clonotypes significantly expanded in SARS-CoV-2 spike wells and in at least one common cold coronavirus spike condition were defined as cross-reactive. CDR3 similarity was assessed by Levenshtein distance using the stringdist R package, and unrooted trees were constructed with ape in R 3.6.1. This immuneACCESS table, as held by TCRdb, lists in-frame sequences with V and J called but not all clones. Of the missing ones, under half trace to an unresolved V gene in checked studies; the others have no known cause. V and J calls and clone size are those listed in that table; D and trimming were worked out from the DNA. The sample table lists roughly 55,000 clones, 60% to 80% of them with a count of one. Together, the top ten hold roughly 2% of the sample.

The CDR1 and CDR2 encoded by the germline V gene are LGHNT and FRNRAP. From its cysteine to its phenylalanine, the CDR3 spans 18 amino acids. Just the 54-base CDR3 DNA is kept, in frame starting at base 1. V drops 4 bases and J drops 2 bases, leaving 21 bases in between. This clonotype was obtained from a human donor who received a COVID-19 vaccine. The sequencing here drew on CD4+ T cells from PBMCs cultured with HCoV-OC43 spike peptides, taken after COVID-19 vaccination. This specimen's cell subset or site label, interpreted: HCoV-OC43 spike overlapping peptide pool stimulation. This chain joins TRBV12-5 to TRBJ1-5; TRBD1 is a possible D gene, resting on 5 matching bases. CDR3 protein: CASGSGTSPGRGNQPQHF. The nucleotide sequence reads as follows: TGTGCTAGTGGTTCGGGAACTTCTCCGGGACGGGGCAATCAGCCCCAGCATTTT.